The rows below give T cell receptor beta chains drawn from one sample of a study of patients and donors after allogeneic stem cell transplantation. TCRdb fed the RT-PCR reads into MiXCR, producing one record per CDR3 protein. The table lists about 400,000 distinct CDR3 sequences, roughly 17% of them singletons. Sequencing used blood, either unsorted or a sorted T cell fraction (not recorded which). These receptors originate from a human donor who was either an allogeneic HSCT recipient or a stem cell or donor lymphocyte infusion donor (not recorded which). It is not recorded whose cells these are; they may come from a transplant donor. Each CDR3 is given with its conserved first and last residue. The D gene is left open where the match is weak. Some rows mark clone size as missing; the rest say once, few, many or name a class of expanded clone.

j_call clone_size d_call v_call cdr3_nt cdr3_aa
TRBJ1-5 few - TRBV6-2/TRBV6-3 TGTGCCAGCAGTTACAAGCACTGGGGTAACGGTCAGCCCCAGCATTTT CASSYKHWGNGQPQHF
TRBJ1-2 few - TRBV5-5 TGTGCCAGCAGCCACGGTGGACGGTCTTACGTCTACACCTTC CASSHGGRSYVYTF
TRBJ2-7 few - TRBV3-1 TGTGCCAGCAGCCAACGGGCCCGACTCCATTGGGAGCAGTACTTC CASSQRARLHWEQYF
TRBJ2-1 - - TRBV24-1 TGTGCCACCAGAGAGAGCTCCTACAATGAGCAGTTCTTC CATRESSYNEQFF
TRBJ2-5 - - TRBV6-1 TGTGCCAGCAGCGCCCCGGGGGCGGAGACCCAGTACTTC CASSAPGAETQYF
TRBJ1-1 many - TRBV12-3/TRBV12-4 TGTGCCAGCGGGTCTACCCGACCGGGCGGCACTGAAGCTTTCTTT CASGSTRPGGTEAFF
TRBJ1-3 few - TRBV15 TGTGCCACCAGCAGAGATTGGATTAAACCCGCCTTT CATSRDWIKPAF
TRBJ2-7 - TRBD2 TRBV6-2/TRBV6-3 TGTGCCAGCAGTCCCCGGGGGGTTAGCTCCTACGAGCAGTACTTC CASSPRGVSSYEQYF
TRBJ2-3 - - TRBV24-1 TGTGCCACCAGTGATTTGGAGGGGAACACAGATACGCAGTATTTT CATSDLEGNTDTQYF
TRBJ2-5 many TRBD1 TRBV4-1 TGCGCCAGCAGCCAAGTCGGGACAGGGCAAGAGACCCAGTACTTC CASSQVGTGQETQYF
TRBJ1-1 few - TRBV5-1 TGCGCCAGCACCCCCGCGGGGGCCATGAACACTGAAGCTTTCTTT CASTPAGAMNTEAFF
TRBJ1-1 - TRBD1 TRBV20-1 TGCAGTGCTAGAGACCGGGACAGGGGCCATGAAGCTTTCTTT CSARDRDRGHEAFF
TRBJ2-7 few TRBD1 TRBV4-3 TGCGCCAGCAGCCAACGACAGGGGTACTACGAGCAGTACTTC CASSQRQGYYEQYF
TRBJ1-2 - - TRBV2 TGTGCCAGCAGTTTCCAGGGCAGATACTATGGCTACACCTTC CASSFQGRYYGYTF
TRBJ1-1 - TRBD1 TRBV4-1 TGCGCCAGCAGCCAATTTGACAGGGGGACCACTGAAGCTTTCTTT CASSQFDRGTTEAFF
TRBJ1-3 - - TRBV6-1 TGTGCCAGCTCTTTAAGGGGAAACGCTGGAAACACCATATATTTT CASSLRGNAGNTIYF
TRBJ1-3 - - TRBV12-3/TRBV12-4 TGTGCCAGCAGTTTAGGTCCCTCTGGAAACACCATATATTTT CASSLGPSGNTIYF
TRBJ2-1 few - TRBV24-1 TGTGCCACCAGTGATCGAGGGACGGTCAATGAGCAGTTCTTC CATSDRGTVNEQFF
TRBJ1-1 - - TRBV7-8 TGTGCCAGCAGCTTGAAGGTCATGGGGAACACTGAAGCTTTCTTT CASSLKVMGNTEAFF
TRBJ2-5 - - TRBV12-3/TRBV12-4 TGTGCCAGCAGTTTTATGGGCTTGCGCTCACAAGAGACCCAGTACTTC CASSFMGLRSQETQYF
TRBJ1-1 - - TRBV10-3 TGTGCCATCAGTGAGCCACCGGGGGTTGAAGCTTTCTTT CAISEPPGVEAFF
TRBJ1-4 - TRBD1 TRBV7-9 TGTGCCAGCAGCTTCCCGGACAGGGAGCCGTCCGAAAAACTGTTTTTT CASSFPDREPSEKLFF
TRBJ1-6 few - TRBV12-3/TRBV12-4 TGTGCCAGCAGTTTCGGTTCACCCCTCCACTTT CASSFGSPLHF
TRBJ1-1 - - TRBV7-3 TGTGCCAGCAGCTTAATGGCTGGGATGAACACTGAAGCTTTCTTT CASSLMAGMNTEAFF
TRBJ2-7 many - TRBV12-3/TRBV12-4 TGTGCCAGCAGTAAGGGACAGAAGGGACTGCCGCAGTACTTC CASSKGQKGLPQYF
TRBJ2-1 - TRBD2 TRBV28 TGTGCCAGCAGTTTACTCGGGACTATATACAATGAGCAGTTCTTC CASSLLGTIYNEQFF
TRBJ1-3 - - TRBV5-1 TGCGCCAGCAGCCCAGGGCCTCGAAACACCATATATTTT CASSPGPRNTIYF
TRBJ2-1 few - TRBV2 TGTGCCGGAAAAAAGGAGATTGGTAGCGGTGAGCAGTTCTTC CAGKKEIGSGEQFF
TRBJ2-3 - TRBD2 TRBV13 TGTGCCAGCAGTTTCTTACTAGCGGGGGGTGAATCCACAGATACGCAGTATTTT CASSFLLAGGESTDTQYF
TRBJ2-1 - - TRBV12-3/TRBV12-4 TGTGCCAGCAGAGTAGTAGGGGCCAGGGAGCAGTTCTTC CASRVVGAREQFF
TRBJ1-6 few - TRBV7-9 TGTGCCAGCAGCTTAGAATCGGGCTCACCCCTCCACTTT CASSLESGSPLHF
TRBJ2-3 few - TRBV5-5 TGTGCCAGCAGCTGGGATGGTTCGGATACGCAGTATTTT CASSWDGSDTQYF
TRBJ2-3 few - TRBV5-1 TGCGCCAGCGGCCCCCTTCCCTCGGATACGCAGTATTTT CASGPLPSDTQYF
TRBJ2-2 - TRBD2 TRBV7-3 TGTGCCAGCCAACTAGCGGGAGGGCACACCGGGGAGCTGTTTTTT CASQLAGGHTGELFF
TRBJ1-2 - TRBD1 TRBV6-1 TGTGCCAGCAGTCACGGGACAGCCCCCCATGGCTACACCTTC CASSHGTAPHGYTF
TRBJ2-5 few - TRBV9 TGTGCCAGCAGCGTAGCTGGGGGCGGGGCCGGGGAGACCCAGTACTTC CASSVAGGGAGETQYF
TRBJ2-5 few - TRBV14 TGTGCCAGCAGCCGTATAAAAGAGACCCAGTACTTC CASSRIKETQYF
TRBJ2-5 few - TRBV6-5 TGTGCCAGCAGTTACGGGCTGGCAAAAGAGACCCAGTACTTC CASSYGLAKETQYF
TRBJ2-1 - - TRBV10-3 TGTGCCATACTGGGGGCGGGATTTGAGCAGTTCTTC CAILGAGFEQFF
TRBJ2-1 many TRBD1 TRBV12-3/TRBV12-4 TGTGCCAGCATCTCAGGGGGCAGGGATGAGCAGTTCTTC CASISGGRDEQFF
TRBJ1-2 - TRBD1 TRBV7-3 TGTGCCAGCAGCCTCTACCCCGGGACAGGGGGCTACACCTTC CASSLYPGTGGYTF
TRBJ2-3 few - TRBV20-1 TGCAGTGCTGCAAAGCCCCCGACCCCTACCCCTGAACGTACGCAGTATTTT CSAAKPPTPTPERTQYF
TRBJ2-1 - TRBD2 TRBV19 TGTGCCAGTAGTGGAGGAGGTAGCGGGAGGAATGAGCAGTTCTTC CASSGGGSGRNEQFF
TRBJ2-1 - TRBD2 TRBV20-1 TGCAGTGCCACGACTAGCGGGAGACGTTACAATGAGCAGTTCTTC CSATTSGRRYNEQFF
TRBJ2-3 few - TRBV7-2 TGTGCCAGCAGCTTAGCGGGTTCTACGCAGTATTTT CASSLAGSTQYF
TRBJ1-1 - - TRBV5-1 TGCGCCAGCAGCAAAGACAGCATGAACACTGAAGCTTTCTTT CASSKDSMNTEAFF